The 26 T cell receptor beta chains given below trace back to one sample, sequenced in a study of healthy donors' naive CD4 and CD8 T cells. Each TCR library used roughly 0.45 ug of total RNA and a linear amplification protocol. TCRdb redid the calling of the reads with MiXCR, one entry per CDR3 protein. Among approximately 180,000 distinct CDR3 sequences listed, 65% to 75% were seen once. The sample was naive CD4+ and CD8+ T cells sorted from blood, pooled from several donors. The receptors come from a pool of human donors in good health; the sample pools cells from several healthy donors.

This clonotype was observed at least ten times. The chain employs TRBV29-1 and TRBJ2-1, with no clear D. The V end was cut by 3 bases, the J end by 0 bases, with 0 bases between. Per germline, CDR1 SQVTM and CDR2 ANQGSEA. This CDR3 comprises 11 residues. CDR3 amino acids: CSVDSYNEQFF. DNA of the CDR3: TGCAGCGTTGACTCCTACAATGAGCAGTTCTTC.

CDR3 DNA: TGTGCCGTACAGGGGGCGGCTGGCTACACCTTC. Amino acids: CAVQGAAGYTF. The chain employs TRBV2 and TRBJ1-2; 9 bases fit TRBD1. Losses at the gene ends were 11 bases for V and 7 bases for J; bases not matched to a gene: 5. The CDR3 spans 11 residues. The germline V gene has CDR1 SNHLY and CDR2 FYNNEI.

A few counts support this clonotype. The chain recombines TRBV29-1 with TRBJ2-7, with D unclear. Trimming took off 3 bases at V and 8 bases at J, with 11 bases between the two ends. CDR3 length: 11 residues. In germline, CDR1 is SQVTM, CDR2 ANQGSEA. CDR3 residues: CSVDVASQQYF. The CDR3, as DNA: TGCAGCGTTGATGTTGCGTCGCAGCAGTACTTC.

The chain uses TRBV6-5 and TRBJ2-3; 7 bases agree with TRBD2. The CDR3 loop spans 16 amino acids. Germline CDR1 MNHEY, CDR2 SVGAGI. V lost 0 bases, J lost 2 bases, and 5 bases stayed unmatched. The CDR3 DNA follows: TGTGCCAGCAGTTACTCGAGGAGCGGGGACACAGATACGCAGTATTTT. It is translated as CASSYSRSGDTDTQYF.

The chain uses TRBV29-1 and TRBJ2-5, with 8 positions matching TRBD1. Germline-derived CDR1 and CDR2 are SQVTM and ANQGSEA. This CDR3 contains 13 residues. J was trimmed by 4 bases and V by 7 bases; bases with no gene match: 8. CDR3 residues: CSARHTGGETQYF. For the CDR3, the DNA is TGCAGCGCCCGCCATACAGGGGGAGAGACCCAGTACTTC.

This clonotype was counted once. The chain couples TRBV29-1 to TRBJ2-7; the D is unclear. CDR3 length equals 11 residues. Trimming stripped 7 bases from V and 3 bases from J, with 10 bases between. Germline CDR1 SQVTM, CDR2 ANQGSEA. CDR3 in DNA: TGCAGCGCCCGACAACTCTACGAGCAGTACTTC. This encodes CSARQLYEQYF.

The CDR3 DNA sequence: TGCGCCAGCAGCTCAGGACAGCCTGGAGAGTTGGCTTTCTTT. Encoded protein: CASSSGQPGELAFF. The rearrangement links TRBV5-1 to TRBJ1-1; a possible D gene is TRBD1 (6 bases). The CDR3 consists of 14 residues. Trimming removed 3 bases at V and 11 bases at J, with 20 bases between. Looked up from germline, CDR1 is SGHRS and CDR2 is YFSETQ.

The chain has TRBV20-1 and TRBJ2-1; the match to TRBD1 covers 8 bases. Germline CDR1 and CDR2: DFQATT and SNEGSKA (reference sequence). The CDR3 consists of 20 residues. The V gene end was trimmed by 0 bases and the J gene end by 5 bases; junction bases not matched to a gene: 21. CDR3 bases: TGCAGTGCTAGAGATCGGTTTAGGACAGGGTTTCCTCTGAAAAACAATGAGCAGTTCTTC. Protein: CSARDRFRTGFPLKNNEQFF.

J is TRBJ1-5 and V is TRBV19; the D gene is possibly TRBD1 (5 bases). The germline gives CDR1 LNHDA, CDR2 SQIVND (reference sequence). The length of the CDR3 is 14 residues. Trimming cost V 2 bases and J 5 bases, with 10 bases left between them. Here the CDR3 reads CASSISLGDQPQHF. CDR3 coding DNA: TGTGCCAGTAGTATATCGCTGGGGGATCAGCCCCAGCATTTT.

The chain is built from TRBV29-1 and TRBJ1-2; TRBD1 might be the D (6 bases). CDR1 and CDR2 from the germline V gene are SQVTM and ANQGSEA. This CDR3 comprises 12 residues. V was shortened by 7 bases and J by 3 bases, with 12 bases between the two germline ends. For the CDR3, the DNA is TGCAGCGCTACGACAGGCTACTATGGCTACACCTTC. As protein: CSATTGYYGYTF.

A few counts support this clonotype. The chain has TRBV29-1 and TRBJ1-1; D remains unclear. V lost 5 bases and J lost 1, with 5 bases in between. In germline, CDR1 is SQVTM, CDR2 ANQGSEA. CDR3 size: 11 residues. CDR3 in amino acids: CSVSTNTEAFF. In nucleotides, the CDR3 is TGCAGCGTTTCAACGAACACTGAAGCTTTCTTT.

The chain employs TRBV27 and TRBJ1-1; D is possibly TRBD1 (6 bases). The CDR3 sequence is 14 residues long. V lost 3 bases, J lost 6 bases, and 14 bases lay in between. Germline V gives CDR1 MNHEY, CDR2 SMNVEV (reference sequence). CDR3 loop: CASSFSRGGAEAFF. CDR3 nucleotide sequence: TGTGCCAGCAGTTTCAGCAGGGGAGGCGCTGAAGCTTTCTTT.

CDR3 nucleotides: TGTGCCAGCAGTGCACCCTCGATTCACAATGAGCAGTTCTTC. This encodes CASSAPSIHNEQFF. The V call is TRBV6-5, the J call TRBJ2-1, with unresolved D. With 5 bases removed from V and 5 bases from J, the gap between germline ends came to 13 bases. The germline V gene encodes CDR1 MNHEY and CDR2 SVGAGI. This CDR3 comprises 14 residues.

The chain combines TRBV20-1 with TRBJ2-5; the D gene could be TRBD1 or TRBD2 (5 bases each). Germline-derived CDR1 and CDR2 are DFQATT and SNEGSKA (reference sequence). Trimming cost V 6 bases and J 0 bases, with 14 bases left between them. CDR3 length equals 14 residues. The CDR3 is CSARQWDHQETQYF. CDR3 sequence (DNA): TGCAGTGCAAGGCAGTGGGACCACCAAGAGACCCAGTACTTC.

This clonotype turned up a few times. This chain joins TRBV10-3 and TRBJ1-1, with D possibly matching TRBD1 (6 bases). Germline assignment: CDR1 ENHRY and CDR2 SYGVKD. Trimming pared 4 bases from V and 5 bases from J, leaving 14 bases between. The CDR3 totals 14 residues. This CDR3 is CAISGEGGRTEAFF. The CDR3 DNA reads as TGTGCCATCAGTGGTGAGGGGGGAAGAACTGAAGCTTTCTTT.

CDR3 sequence: CASSLGTSGPNEQFF. Written as DNA, the CDR3 is TGTGCCAGCAGTTTAGGGACTAGCGGGCCTAATGAGCAGTTCTTC. This rearrangement joins TRBV27 to TRBJ2-1, with TRBD2 matching over 12 bases. V lost 2 bases, J lost 7 bases, and 3 bases stayed unmatched. CDR3 length: 15 amino acids. In germline, CDR1 is MNHEY, CDR2 SMNVEV (reference sequence).

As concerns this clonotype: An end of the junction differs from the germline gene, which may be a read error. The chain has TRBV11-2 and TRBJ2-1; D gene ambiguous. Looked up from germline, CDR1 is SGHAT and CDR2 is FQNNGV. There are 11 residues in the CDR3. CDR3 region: CTSSLWNEQFF. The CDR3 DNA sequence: TGTACCAGCAGCTTGTGGAATGAGCAGTTCTTC. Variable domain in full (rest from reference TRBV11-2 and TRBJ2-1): EAGVAQSPRYKIIEKRQSVAFWCNPISGHATLYWYQQILGQGPKLLIQFQNNGVVDDSQLPKDRFSAERLKGVDSTLKIQPAKLEDSAVYLCTSSLWNEQFFGPGTRLTVL.

In DNA form, the CDR3 reads TGTGCCAGCAGCACGGACAGAAACAATGAGCAGTTCTTC. It encodes CASSTDRNNEQFF. The genes are TRBV7-2 and TRBJ2-1; D is perhaps TRBD1 (6 bases). This CDR3 has 13 amino acids. Germline values: CDR1 SGHTA, CDR2 FQGNSA. V was clipped by 5 bases and J by 5 bases, with 10 bases between them.

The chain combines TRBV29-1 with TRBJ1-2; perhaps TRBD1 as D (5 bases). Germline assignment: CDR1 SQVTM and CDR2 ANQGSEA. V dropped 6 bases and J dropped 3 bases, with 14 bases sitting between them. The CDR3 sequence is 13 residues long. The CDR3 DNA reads TGCAGCGTGAACCCGGGGGAGGACTATGGCTACACCTTC. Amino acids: CSVNPGEDYGYTF.

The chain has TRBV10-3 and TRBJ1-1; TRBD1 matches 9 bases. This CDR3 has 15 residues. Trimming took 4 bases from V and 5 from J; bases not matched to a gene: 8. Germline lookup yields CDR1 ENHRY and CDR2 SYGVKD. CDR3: CAISAPGQGRTEAFF. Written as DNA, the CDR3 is TGTGCCATCAGTGCCCCAGGACAGGGGAGGACTGAAGCTTTCTTT.

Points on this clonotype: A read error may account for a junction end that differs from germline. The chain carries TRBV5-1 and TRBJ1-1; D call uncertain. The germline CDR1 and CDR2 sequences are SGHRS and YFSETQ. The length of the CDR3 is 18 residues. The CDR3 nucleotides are TGTGCCAGCAGCTTGTTGGGAGGAACAGTGGACTATGACACTGAAGCTTTCTTT. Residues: CASSLLGGTVDYDTEAFF.

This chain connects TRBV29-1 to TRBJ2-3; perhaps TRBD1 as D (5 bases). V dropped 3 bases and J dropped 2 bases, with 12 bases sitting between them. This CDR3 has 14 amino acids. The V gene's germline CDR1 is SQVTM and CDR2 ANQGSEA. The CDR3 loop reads CSVEGQGYTDTQYF. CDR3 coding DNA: TGCAGCGTTGAGGGCCAGGGCTACACAGATACGCAGTATTTT.

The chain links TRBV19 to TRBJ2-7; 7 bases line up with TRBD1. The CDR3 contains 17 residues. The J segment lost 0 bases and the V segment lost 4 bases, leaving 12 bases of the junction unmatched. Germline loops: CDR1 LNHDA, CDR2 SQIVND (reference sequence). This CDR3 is CASSTQSTGFPSYEQYF. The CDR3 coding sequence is TGTGCCAGTAGTACGCAATCGACAGGGTTTCCCTCCTACGAGCAGTACTTC.

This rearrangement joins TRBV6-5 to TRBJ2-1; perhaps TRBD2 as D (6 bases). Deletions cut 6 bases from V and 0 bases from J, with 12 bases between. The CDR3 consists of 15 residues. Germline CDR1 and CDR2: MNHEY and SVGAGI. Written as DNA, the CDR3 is TGTGCCAGCAGCACTAGCTATAGCTCCTACAATGAGCAGTTCTTC. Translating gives CASSTSYSSYNEQFF.

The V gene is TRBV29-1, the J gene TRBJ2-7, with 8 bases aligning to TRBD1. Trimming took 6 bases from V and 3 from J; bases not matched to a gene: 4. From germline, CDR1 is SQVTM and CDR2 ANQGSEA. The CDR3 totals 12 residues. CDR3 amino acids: CSVLGQDYEQYF. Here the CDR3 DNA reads TGCAGCGTCCTGGGACAGGACTACGAGCAGTACTTC.

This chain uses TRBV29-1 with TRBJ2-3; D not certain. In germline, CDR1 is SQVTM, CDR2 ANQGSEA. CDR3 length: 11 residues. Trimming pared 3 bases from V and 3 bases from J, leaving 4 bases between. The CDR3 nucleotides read TGCAGCGTTGAGTGGACAGATACGCAGTATTTT. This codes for CSVEWTDTQYF.